This T cell receptor (beta chain) was documented in a study of cytomegalovirus exposure and HLA in healthy donors. Findings and limits, study-wide: Indistinguishability led to the exclusion of some V segments, TRBV6-2 and TRBV6-3 included. Beyond CMV serostatus, there was no information to go on about immune exposure.

Points on this clone: What it binds is not known.

In the PCR, 60 Vbeta and 13 Jbeta primers were used. Generated by immunoSEQ multiplex PCR, the TCRdb table keeps only in-frame clones and is missing some. The ten top clones account for roughly 2%, within a sample of 50,000 or so clones. V was cut by 4 bases and J by 4 bases, with 14 bases left in between. The germline CDR1 and CDR2 sequences are SGHRS and YFSETQ. This CDR3 is built from 14 residues. The material sequenced was PBMCs. This TCR was sampled from a woman aged 18-29 years in good health and CMV-seronegative. V gene TRBV5-1 combines with J gene TRBJ1-2; a possible D gene is TRBD1 (5 bases). CDR3 DNA: TGCGCCAGCAGCCCCGACAGAGAGCTCTATGGCTACACCTTC. This sequence encodes CASSPDRELYGYTF.